The entry that follows covers one T cell receptor beta chain sequence. There is no known antigen for this receptor. One base away there is no much larger clone; base qualities are not given. CD8 naive samples were obtained by positive selection for CCR7 among CD45RO-negative cells, yielding a CD45RA+CCR7+ population from which TemRA cells were excluded. Healthy HIV-negative adults with no recently reported acute infections or vaccinations were included as donors. Every donor was a Caucasian adult living in Nashville, Tennessee, USA. After blood collection by leukapheresis, PBMCs were isolated using Ficoll-Histopaque density gradient centrifugation and then cryopreserved in the vapor phase of liquid nitrogen. Analytical flow cytometry was used to check the purity and quantity of each magnetically sorted T cell population. From each sorted fraction, genomic DNA was isolated and quantified by UV absorbance on a Nanodrop 2000c.

This entry belongs to a study of shared clonotypes between healthy human individuals (dated by TCRdb to 2020 to 2021). Regarding the research as a whole: The cohort comprised a couple of women and three men aged 18 to 49 years. For each donor, CD4 naive and CD4 memory were each run on three plates, CD8 naive on two plates, and CD8 memory on one plate. Blood TCR repertoires of a handful of healthy adults were deeply sequenced to estimate repertoire size and the extent of clonotype sharing between individuals. Libraries were prepared and TCR repertoires were sequenced by different laboratories using diverse techniques, in order to increase sequencing depth and limit assay-specific biases. Leukapheresis yielded between about 0.94 and 9.5 billion PBMCs per donor. Results the study describes overall, beyond this receptor: About 4.5% of naive CD4, around 3.5% of naive CD8, 2% to 2.5% of memory CD4, and over 0.35% of memory CD8 clonotypes were shared across several donors. Compared with non-shared clonotypes, clonotypes shared by all four sorted-subset donors had higher generation probabilities. Naive subsets generally had larger estimated clonotype richness than memory subsets did. Because the study included a small number of donors, the genetic and exposure-history diversity represented was limited. Sampling was restricted to blood, and TCR repertoires in tissues likely differ from the TCR repertoires found in blood. Pairwise subsampling led to the expectation that sequencing depth would affect the degree of clonotype sharing among donors. Incomplete sequencing was indicated by rarefaction of sorted-subset datasets, despite the large sequencing depth.

TCR CDR3 regions were amplified from genomic DNA by multiplex PCR using the deep immunoSEQ assay. Extracted genomic DNA from each cell subset was spread evenly across all wells of several immunoSEQ 96-well plates, with each plate serving as a replicate. For sorted subsets, approximately 190 ng of genomic DNA, equivalent to around 30,000 T cell genomes, went into each replicate PCR. Purified libraries were measured with a Qubit 3.0 fluorometer, size-checked on a Bioanalyzer 2100, and measured again with the KAPA Library Quantification kit. A separate single-read 150-cycle Illumina NextSeq 550 flow cell was used to sequence each immunoSEQ 96-well plate. In the source study's methods: The immunoSEQ output contained only junctional sequences without quality scores, so filtering could not match that applied to full-length reads. Sequences were annotated with PyIR, a Python wrapper for IgBLAST v1.9, and V/J genes and CDR3 were assigned using IMGT germline references. Any read was removed if the V/J assignment was weak (E-value above 1e-6), the CDR3 was missing, or the read contained stop codons, out-of-frame junctions, or ambiguous translated residues. V3J clonotypes were defined as sequences sharing the same inferred V gene, J gene, and CDR3 amino acid sequence. Percentage overlap between repertoires was computed as shared unique clonotypes divided by the size of the smaller repertoire. Three approaches were used to assess repertoire richness: RTK rarefaction, the Chao1 estimator, and Recon v2.1 estimates of unobserved clonotypes. Generation probabilities for all TCRbeta clonotypes obtained by the gDNA method from a handful of donors were computed using OLGA. Imported from immuneACCESS, the table was reduced by TCRdb to in-frame sequences with V and J called. These copies leave out some clones; in studies compared against another copy, an unresolved V gene accounts for under half, and the cause of the remainder is not known. The D gene and trimming were derived from the DNA, and the V and J assignments and clone size from that table. A total of hundreds of thousands of clones appear in this sample, roughly 96% of them only once. Roughly 0.1% of the sample lies in the top ten.

The sample taken for sequencing was naive CD8+ T cells sorted from blood. Read against the paper, the sample's cell subset or site label means: CD45RA+CCR7+. The receptor was derived from a woman aged 25 to 39 in good health.

The CDR3 corresponds to CASRRQGRNWGQETQYF. Here is the DNA: TGTGCCAGCAGGCGACAGGGGCGCAACTGGGGCCAAGAGACCCAGTACTTC. The sequence links TRBV28 to TRBJ2-5; 8 of the junction bases match TRBD1. There are 17 amino acids in the CDR3, from cysteine to phenylalanine inclusive. Just the 51-base CDR3 DNA is kept, in frame starting at base 1. As encoded in the germline V gene, CDR1 is MDHEN while CDR2 is SYDVKM. Compared with germline, V lacks 6 bases and J lacks 1 base; bases without a gene match: 13.